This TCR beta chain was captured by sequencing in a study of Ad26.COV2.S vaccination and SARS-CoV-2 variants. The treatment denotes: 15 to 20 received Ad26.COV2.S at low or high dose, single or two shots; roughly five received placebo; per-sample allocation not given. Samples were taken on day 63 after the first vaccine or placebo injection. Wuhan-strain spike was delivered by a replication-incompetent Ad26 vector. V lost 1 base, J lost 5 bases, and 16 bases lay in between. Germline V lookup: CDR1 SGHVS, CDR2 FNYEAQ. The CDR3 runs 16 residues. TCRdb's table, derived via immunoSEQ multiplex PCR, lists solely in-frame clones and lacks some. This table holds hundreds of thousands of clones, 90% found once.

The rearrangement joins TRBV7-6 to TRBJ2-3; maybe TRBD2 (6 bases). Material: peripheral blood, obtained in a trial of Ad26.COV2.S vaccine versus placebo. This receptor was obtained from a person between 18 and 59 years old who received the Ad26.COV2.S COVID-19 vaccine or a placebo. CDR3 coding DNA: TGTGCCAGCAGCTTAGATGGGGACTCACAAAGAGATACGCAGTATTTT. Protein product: CASSLDGDSQRDTQYF.